The 31 T cell receptor beta chains presented below share a single source sample, sequenced in a study of OX40 agonist ivuxolimab in advanced cancers. Measured with immunoSEQ multiplex PCR; TCRdb has only the in-frame clones, and not every one. The data show fewer than 40,000 clones, more than 70% seen once. The sample in question was CD4+ or CD8+ T cells sorted from blood, obtained in a trial of the OX40 agonist ivuxolimab. The receptors were gathered from an adult with an advanced solid tumor such as melanoma, head and neck, liver or kidney cancer.

V is TRBV7-6 and J is TRBJ2-1; TRBD1 might be the D (5 bases). V lost 0 bases to trimming and J lost 6 bases, with 9 bases between them. In germline, CDR1 is SGHVS, CDR2 FNYEAQ. This CDR3 has 14 amino acids. CDR3 sequence: CASSLARQGNEQFF. The CDR3 nucleotides are TGTGCCAGCAGCTTAGCGCGCCAGGGCAATGAGCAGTTCTTC.

This clone appeared once. V usage is TRBV30 and J usage is TRBJ1-6; D is ambiguous. The CDR3 is made up of 12 amino acids. CDR1 GTSNPN and CDR2 SVGIG come from the germline V gene (reference sequence). V shed 4 bases and J shed 7 bases, with 8 bases lying between them. DNA for the CDR3: TGTGCCTGGAACTGGAGGAATTCACCCCTCCACTTT. Residues: CAWNWRNSPLHF.

This clone has more than one count but fewer than ten. The chain uses TRBV7-9 and TRBJ2-1; no definite D call. Germline V gene sequence: CDR1 SEHNR, CDR2 FQNEAQ (reference sequence). The CDR3 is 14 amino acids. Trimming left V 10 bases short and J 6 bases short, with 19 bases between. The CDR3 is CATSPSPRSNEQFF. The CDR3 DNA reads as TGTGCCACCTCCCCTTCACCGAGGTCCAATGAGCAGTTCTTC.

The rearrangement links TRBV28 to TRBJ2-5; 8 bases align to TRBD2. Germline CDR1 reads MDHEN; CDR2 reads SYDVKM. This CDR3 region has 15 residues. Trimming at V came to 3 bases and at J to 5 bases, leaving 8 bases not matched to a gene. The CDR3 here is CASSFRRGGRETQYF. The CDR3 DNA sequence: TGTGCCAGCAGTTTTCGCCGGGGGGGGCGGGAGACCCAGTACTTC.

This chain connects TRBV6-5 to TRBJ2-3; the D call may be TRBD1 or TRBD2 (5 bases each). Trimming left V 5 bases short and J 0 bases short, with 12 bases between. The germline gives CDR1 MNHEY, CDR2 SVGAGI. The CDR3 runs 15 residues. This chain's CDR3 is CASSAGTTSTDTQYF. CDR3 nucleotide sequence: TGTGCCAGCAGTGCCGGGACCACTAGCACAGATACGCAGTATTTT.

This clone has just a few counts. V usage is TRBV4-2 and J usage is TRBJ1-5; no reliable D call. V was shortened by 1 base and J by 11 bases, with 18 bases between the two germline ends. This CDR3 has 15 amino acids. From germline, CDR1 is LGHNA and CDR2 YNFKEQ. The DNA of the CDR3 is TGTGCCAGCAGCCAAGCTTATGACCCCCAAGGAGCCCAGCATTTT. It yields the protein CASSQAYDPQGAQHF.

The table lists this clone with a few counts. The chain uses TRBV15 and TRBJ2-1; TRBD2 aligns across 8 bases. Germline V gene lookup returns CDR1 LNHNV and CDR2 YYDKDF (reference sequence). Trimming took 1 base from V and 8 from J; bases not matched to a gene: 7. This CDR3 is 15 amino acids long. In DNA form, the CDR3 reads TGTGCCACCAGCAGAGCCCAGCGGGAGTTCGATGAGCAGTTCTTC. This sequence encodes CATSRAQREFDEQFF.

The rearrangement joins TRBV30 to TRBJ1-2; perhaps TRBD1 as D (5 bases). The germline gives CDR1 GTSNPN, CDR2 SVGIG (reference sequence). The CDR3 extends over 13 amino acids. Trimming took 5 bases from V and 3 from J, leaving 13 bases between them. The DNA for the CDR3 is TGTGCCTGGCAGGGTGGGGATTACTATGGCTACACCTTC. Translating it yields CAWQGGDYYGYTF. The full variable domain, its missing parts supplied by reference TRBV30 and TRBJ1-2, is SQTIHQWPATLVQPVGSPLSLECTVEGTSNPNLYWYRQAAGRGLQLLFYSVGIGQISSEVPQNLSASRPQDRQFILSSKKLLLSDSGFYLCAWQGGDYYGYTFGSGTRLTVV.

The chain has TRBV6-1 and TRBJ2-3; 11 bases line up with TRBD2. V was pared by 5 bases and J by 4 bases, with 5 bases of the junction left unmatched. There are 15 residues in the CDR3. The germline gives CDR1 MNHNS, CDR2 SASEGT. In DNA, the CDR3 is TGTGCCAGCAGTCATACTAGCGGGAGACCAGATACGCAGTATTTT. It yields the protein CASSHTSGRPDTQYF.

The V call is TRBV30, the J call TRBJ2-7; D uncertain. The V and J ends lost 4 bases and 0 bases respectively, with 10 bases between them. CDR1 GTSNPN and CDR2 SVGIG come from the germline V gene (reference sequence). CDR3 length equals 13 residues. CDR3 sequence reads: CAWNSGSSYEQYF. The DNA of the CDR3 is TGTGCCTGGAACTCGGGCAGCTCCTACGAGCAGTACTTC.

The rearrangement joins TRBV28 to TRBJ2-3, with 11 bases identical to TRBD2. The V and J ends lost 5 bases and 3 bases, in that order; junction bases with no gene match: 10. Germline CDR1 is MDHEN and CDR2 is SYDVKM. CDR3 length: 17 amino acids. The CDR3 loop is CASSPRTSGLRTDTQYF. Here the CDR3 DNA reads TGTGCCAGCAGTCCCCGGACTAGCGGGTTACGAACAGATACGCAGTATTTT.

This chain joins TRBV27 and TRBJ2-5; 9 bases map to TRBD1. The length of the CDR3 is 15 residues. With V trimmed by 5 bases and J by 1 base, 5 bases remained unmatched. Per germline, CDR1 MNHEY and CDR2 SMNVEV (reference sequence). Here the CDR3 DNA reads TGTGCCAGCAGTCTACGACAGGGGGTCCAAGAGACCCAGTACTTC. The encoded protein is CASSLRQGVQETQYF.

The chain uses TRBV15 and TRBJ1-1; no clear D. CDR1 and CDR2 (germline): LNHNV, YYDKDF (reference sequence). Trimming took off 0 bases at V and 8 bases at J, with 10 bases between the two ends. This CDR3 region has 13 residues. In DNA, the CDR3 is TGTGCCACCAGCAGAGATGTGGGCAGGGAAGCTTTCTTT. Translating gives CATSRDVGREAFF.

V and J are TRBV4-1 and TRBJ2-7; possibly TRBD1 or TRBD2 for D (5 bases each). In germline, CDR1 is MGHRA, CDR2 YSYEKL. The length of the CDR3 is 14 residues. V was clipped by 4 bases and J by 7 bases, with 17 bases between them. The CDR3: CASSPLQGPLEQYF. The CDR3 DNA follows: TGCGCCAGCAGCCCACTCCAGGGACCTCTGGAGCAGTACTTC.

This chain connects TRBV4-1 to TRBJ2-5; D is ambiguous. The end of the DNA aligns better with TRBJ2-7, so the J call may be wrong. This CDR3 contains 18 residues. Looked up from germline, CDR1 is MGHRA and CDR2 is YSYEKL. This CDR3 reads CASSLKSQEPTSAYEQYF. The CDR3 DNA reads TGCGCCAGCAGCTTAAAAAGCCAGGAACCTACCTCTGCCTACGAGCAGTACTTC.

The rearrangement uses TRBV15 and TRBJ1-6; TRBD1 is a possible D gene (6 bases). Trimming shortened V by 1 base and J by 10 bases, and 20 bases separated the two germline ends. Germline V gene data show CDR1 as LNHNV and CDR2 as YYDKDF (reference sequence). The CDR3 consists of 17 residues. CDR3 sequence: CATSRGRVGAHGSPLHF. Here the CDR3 DNA reads TGTGCCACCAGCAGAGGGCGTGTGGGGGCGCATGGATCACCCCTCCACTTT.

The chain joins TRBV7-8 to TRBJ2-5; perhaps TRBD1 as D (6 bases). CDR1 and CDR2 (germline): SGHVS, FQNEAQ. V was shortened by 5 bases and J by 0 bases, with 13 bases between the two germline ends. There are 15 residues in the CDR3. CDR3 protein: CASSPSGTHQETQYF. In nucleotides, the CDR3 is TGTGCCAGCAGCCCGAGTGGGACACACCAAGAGACCCAGTACTTC.

The rearrangement joins TRBV12-5 to TRBJ2-2; possibly TRBD1 for D (6 bases). The V end was cut by 2 bases, the J end by 5 bases, with 12 bases between. Per germline, CDR1 LGHNT and CDR2 FRNRAP. CDR3 length: 15 amino acids. This CDR3 reads CASGLISGTTGELFF. CDR3 coding DNA: TGTGCTAGTGGTTTGATCTCCGGGACAACCGGGGAGCTGTTTTTT. The full variable domain, in which reference TRBV12-5 and TRBJ2-2 provide the parts outside the CDR3, is DARVTQTPRHKVTEMGQEVTMRCQPILGHNTVFWYRQTMMQGLELLAYFRNRAPLDDSGMPKDRFSAEMPDATLATLKIQPSEPRDSAVYFCASGLISGTTGELFFGEGSRLTVL.

The rearrangement joins TRBV9 to TRBJ2-7; the D gene is possibly TRBD2 (5 bases). This CDR3 contains 15 residues. Germline CDR1 and CDR2: SGDLS and YYNGEE. Trimming took off 0 bases at V and 0 bases at J, with 10 bases between the two ends. The DNA for the CDR3 is TGTGCCAGCAGCGTAGGAGGGTTGAGCTCCTACGAGCAGTACTTC. As protein: CASSVGGLSSYEQYF.

The chain combines TRBV5-8 with TRBJ2-2, with D possibly being TRBD1 (6 bases). V was trimmed by 1 base and J by 10 bases, leaving 20 bases between them. Per germline, CDR1 SGHTS and CDR2 YDEGEE. The CDR3 sequence is 16 residues long. The CDR3 loop is CASSLTTVLQGEELFF. The CDR3 coding sequence is TGTGCCAGCAGCTTGACGACCGTGCTACAGGGAGAGGAGCTGTTTTTT.

The chain employs TRBV27 and TRBJ2-7, with TRBD2 matching over 13 bases. The CDR3 has 14 residues. The J segment lost 3 bases and the V segment lost 8 bases, leaving 4 bases of the junction unmatched. Germline-derived CDR1 and CDR2 are MNHEY and SMNVEV (reference sequence). The CDR3: CASRRLAGGYEQYF. The CDR3 region has the DNA TGTGCCAGCCGACGACTAGCGGGAGGCTACGAGCAGTACTTC.

The V call is TRBV19, the J call TRBJ1-6; the D gene is possibly TRBD1 (5 bases). The CDR3 runs 13 residues. CDR1 and CDR2 (germline): LNHDA, SQIVND (reference sequence). The V and J ends lost 5 bases and 9 bases respectively, with 11 bases between them. CDR3 DNA sequence: TGTGCCAGTAGTGAACTCCAGGGTTCACCCCTCCACTTT. This translates into CASSELQGSPLHF.

The chain is built from TRBV9 and TRBJ2-1, with a weak D call TRBD1 (6 bases). Trimming took 3 bases from V and 2 from J, leaving 9 bases between them. Germline loops: CDR1 SGDLS, CDR2 YYNGEE. The CDR3 has 14 residues. CDR3 in DNA: TGTGCCAGCAGCGCGAGGGGGACCTACAATGAGCAGTTCTTC. Its translation: CASSARGTYNEQFF.

The chain couples TRBV6-5 to TRBJ2-7, with TRBD1 matching over 11 bases. Germline loops: CDR1 MNHEY, CDR2 SVGAGI. The trim removed 4 bases at V and 2 bases at J, leaving 1 base unmatched. This CDR3 comprises 14 residues. CDR3 bases: TGTGCCAGCAGTTGGGACAGGGGGACCTACGAGCAGTACTTC. Protein product: CASSWDRGTYEQYF.

This sequence joins TRBV28 and TRBJ2-2; D gene unclear. This CDR3 contains 15 residues. The V end was cut by 6 bases, the J end by 5 bases, with 16 bases between. Germline V lookup: CDR1 MDHEN, CDR2 SYDVKM. In DNA, the CDR3 is TGTGCCAGCAGGGTCGACGGTCGTCGGACCGGGGAGCTGTTTTTT. It translates to CASRVDGRRTGELFF.

This clone was detected only a few times. The rearrangement links TRBV27 to TRBJ2-1; TRBD2 agrees at 8 bases. J gave up 8 bases and V 3 bases, and 6 bases lay outside the gene matches. Germline-derived CDR1 and CDR2 are MNHEY and SMNVEV (reference sequence). The CDR3 length is 14 residues. The CDR3 here is CASSFRTSQDEQFF. The CDR3 nucleotides are TGTGCCAGCAGTTTCCGGACTAGCCAGGATGAGCAGTTCTTC.

Remarks on this clone: Other nucleotide sequences in the sample specify the same CDR3. This chain connects TRBV2 to TRBJ2-1; D call uncertain. Germline CDR1 and CDR2: SNHLY and FYNNEI. The CDR3 contains 11 residues. Trimming took off 1 base at V and 10 bases at J, with 5 bases between the two ends. The chain's CDR3 is CASSEEEEQFF. CDR3 sequence (DNA): TGTGCCAGCAGTGAAGAGGAAGAGCAGTTCTTC.

V usage is TRBV6-5 and J usage is TRBJ2-7, with D unclear. Trimming removed 6 bases at V and 0 bases at J, with 12 bases between. Germline lookup yields CDR1 MNHEY and CDR2 SVGAGI. The CDR3 loop spans 14 amino acids. CDR3 sequence reads: CASRLSQSSYEQYF. DNA for the CDR3: TGTGCCAGCAGGCTATCGCAGAGCTCCTACGAGCAGTACTTC.

The V and J genes are TRBV7-9 and TRBJ1-4, with TRBD1 matching over 9 bases. In germline, CDR1 is SEHNR, CDR2 FQNEAQ (reference sequence). CDR3 size: 15 residues. With 5 bases clipped from V and 2 bases from J, the junction kept 3 bases outside the gene matches. The CDR3 here is CASSPGQGTNEKLFF. The CDR3 DNA follows: TGTGCCAGCAGCCCCGGACAGGGGACTAATGAAAAACTGTTTTTT.

The chain uses TRBV6-1 and TRBJ2-5; D is uncertain. V was pared by 2 bases and J by 4 bases, with 5 bases between. The CDR3 extends over 12 amino acids. Germline assignment: CDR1 MNHNS and CDR2 SASEGT. The CDR3, as DNA: TGTGCCAGCAGTGAAAGCCGAGAGACCCAGTACTTC. Translated: CASSESRETQYF.

The V gene is TRBV10-3, the J gene TRBJ2-3; maybe TRBD1 (8 bases). The V end was cut by 3 bases, the J end by 4 bases, with 11 bases between. Germline V gene sequence: CDR1 ENHRY, CDR2 SYGVKD. There are 14 residues in the CDR3. The CDR3 here is CAISETGGADTQYF. In DNA form, the CDR3 reads TGTGCCATCAGTGAAACAGGGGGGGCAGATACGCAGTATTTT.